One and the same sample provided the 16 T cell receptor beta chains below, sequenced in a study of shared clonotypes between healthy human individuals. The assay was immunoSEQ multiplex PCR, and TCRdb's table has in-frame clones only and misses some. The profile shows about 2 million clones, roughly 94% of them singletons. The sample comprised naive CD4+ T cells sorted from blood. Stated subset: CD45RA+ positively selected. These TCRs come from a man aged 18-30 years in good health.

The V call is TRBV28, the J call TRBJ1-2; tentatively, D is TRBD1 (5 bases). This CDR3 has 17 residues. V shed 5 bases and J shed 4 bases, with 23 bases lying between them. Looked up from germline, CDR1 is MDHEN and CDR2 is SYDVKM. CDR3 nucleotides: TGTGCCAGCAGTCTCCCCCCAGGGTTTAGCTCTGGCTATGGCTACACCTTC. Its translation is CASSLPPGFSSGYGYTF.

The J gene is TRBJ2-7, the V gene TRBV7-6; D could derive from TRBD1 or TRBD2 (6 bases each). The CDR3 consists of 12 residues. Trimming took off 5 bases at V and 7 bases at J, with 12 bases between the two ends. CDR1 and CDR2 from the germline V gene are SGHVS and FNYEAQ. CDR3 loop: CASSPTGREQYF. CDR3 nucleotide sequence: TGTGCCAGCAGCCCTACAGGGAGGGAGCAGTACTTC. Filled out from reference TRBV7-6 and TRBJ2-7, the complete variable domain reads GAGVSQSPRYKVTKRGQDVALRCDPISGHVSLYWYRQALGQGPEFLTYFNYEAQQDKSGLPNDRFSAERPEGSISTLTIQRTEQRDSAMYRCASSPTGREQYFGPGTRLTVT.

The V call is TRBV18, the J call TRBJ1-3; D ambiguous. Deletions cut 3 bases from V and 0 bases from J, with 15 bases between. The CDR3 has 17 residues. Germline loops: CDR1 KGHSH, CDR2 LQKENI. In nucleotides, the CDR3 is TGTGCCAGCTCACCTGGCCCACCATCGAGCTCTGGAAACACCATATATTTT. Encoded protein: CASSPGPPSSSGNTIYF.

The chain has TRBV5-1 and TRBJ2-1; a possible D gene is TRBD2 (6 bases). The CDR3 loop spans 16 amino acids. From germline, CDR1 is SGHRS and CDR2 YFSETQ. The V end was cut by 0 bases, the J end by 8 bases, with 18 bases between. CDR3 sequence: CASSLAGMTSLHEQFF. CDR3 bases: TGCGCCAGCAGCTTGGCGGGGATGACTAGTCTCCATGAGCAGTTCTTC.

This chain joins TRBV5-8 and TRBJ1-6, with no clear D. Deletions cut 7 bases from V and 6 bases from J, with 11 bases between. The germline V gene has CDR1 SGHTS and CDR2 YDEGEE. This CDR3 spans 13 amino acids. CDR3 region: CASGGSANSPLHF. CDR3 DNA: TGTGCCAGCGGAGGGTCCGCTAATTCACCCCTCCACTTT.

The rearrangement links TRBV10-1 to TRBJ2-4, with D tentatively TRBD1 (6 bases). The CDR3 covers 18 residues. V gave up 0 bases and J gave up 1 base, with 16 bases separating them. Germline CDR1 reads WNHNN; CDR2 reads SYGVQD (reference sequence). In DNA, the CDR3 is TGCGCCAGCAGTGAGTCAGGAGGATTGGGGGCGGCCAAAAACATTCAGTACTTC. Protein: CASSESGGLGAAKNIQYF.

The J gene is TRBJ1-3, the V gene TRBV2; D is unclear. Trimming cost V 4 bases and J 1 base, with 8 bases left between them. The germline V gene encodes CDR1 SNHLY and CDR2 FYNNEI. The length of the CDR3 is 14 residues. The CDR3 reads CASSVQRSGNTIYF. The CDR3 DNA is TGTGCCAGCAGTGTCCAGAGATCTGGAAACACCATATATTTT.

The chain uses TRBV7-9 and TRBJ2-3; maybe TRBD1 (7 bases). CDR3 length: 16 residues. The V end lost 5 bases, the J end lost 4 bases, and 19 bases lay between the germline ends. Germline values: CDR1 SEHNR, CDR2 FQNEAQ (reference sequence). CDR3 bases: TGTGCCAGCAGCCTCATGGCAGGGGGGATCGCAGATACGCAGTATTTT. It codes for CASSLMAGGIADTQYF.

The chain combines TRBV10-1 with TRBJ2-7; TRBD1 matches 10 bases. CDR3 size: 13 residues. The V and J ends lost 6 bases and 9 bases, in that order; junction bases with no gene match: 8. Germline loops: CDR1 WNHNN, CDR2 SYGVQD (reference sequence). The CDR3 sequence: CASSLDRGRGQYF. DNA of the CDR3: TGCGCCAGCAGCCTAGACAGGGGGCGAGGGCAGTACTTC.

The rearrangement uses TRBV6-5 and TRBJ1-2; no clear D gene. Between the trimmed V and J ends, which lost 0 bases and 8 bases, there was a span of 16 bases. The CDR3 covers 15 residues. The germline CDR1 and CDR2 sequences are MNHEY and SVGAGI. The CDR3 sequence is CASSYSDLIGRGYTF. CDR3 in DNA: TGTGCCAGCAGTTACTCGGACCTTATAGGGAGAGGCTACACCTTC.

To note about this clone: Other DNA sequences within the sample encode an identical CDR3. This sequence joins TRBV19 and TRBJ2-3; 7 positions agree with TRBD1. Looked up from germline, CDR1 is LNHDA and CDR2 is SQIVND (reference sequence). This CDR3 is 13 amino acids long. V lost 9 bases, J lost 2 bases, and 5 bases stayed unmatched. CDR3 sequence: CASRDSPTDTQYF. CDR3 sequence (DNA): TGTGCCAGCAGGGACAGCCCCACAGATACGCAGTATTTT.

The CDR3 loop reads CASSYPGVARSTEAFF. CDR3 DNA sequence: TGTGCCAGCAGTTACCCGGGGGTGGCACGGAGCACTGAAGCTTTCTTT. The genes are TRBV6-6 and TRBJ1-1, with D maybe TRBD1 (5 bases). CDR3 size: 16 residues. Trimming cost V 2 bases and J 4 bases, with 17 bases left between them. Germline V gene data show CDR1 as MNHNY and CDR2 as SVGAGI (reference sequence).

The chain uses TRBV2 and TRBJ2-7; 8 bases line up with TRBD1. Germline values: CDR1 SNHLY, CDR2 FYNNEI. The CDR3 extends over 14 amino acids. V shed 2 bases and J 6 bases; nucleotides not matched to a gene: 6. The CDR3 nucleotides read TGTGCCAGCAGTGAAATGGGTCAGGGGGCCGAGCAGTACTTC. Translation: CASSEMGQGAEQYF.

This chain links TRBV6-1 with TRBJ2-1, with 10 bases lining up with TRBD2. There are 15 residues in the CDR3. The germline V gene has CDR1 MNHNS and CDR2 SASEGT. Trimming cost V 4 bases and J 6 bases; bases outside gene matches: 6. The CDR3: CASSAASGGSNEQFF. CDR3 nucleotide sequence: TGTGCCAGCAGTGCGGCTAGCGGGGGATCCAATGAGCAGTTCTTC.

This chain connects TRBV30 to TRBJ1-2; D is perhaps TRBD1 (6 bases). The length of the CDR3 is 16 residues. V was cut by 2 bases and J by 1 base, with 17 bases left in between. In germline, CDR1 is GTSNPN, CDR2 SVGIG (reference sequence). The CDR3 DNA sequence: TGTGCCTGGAGTCTTGTCAGGGGTTTAAATAACTATGGCTACACCTTC. Its protein product is CAWSLVRGLNNYGYTF.

The gene calls are TRBV13 and TRBJ2-7; TRBD2 is a possible D gene (5 bases). Trimming took 4 bases from V and 2 from J, leaving 12 bases between them. The germline CDR1 and CDR2 sequences are PRHDT and FYEKMQ (reference sequence). This CDR3 is 14 amino acids long. DNA of the CDR3: TGTGCCAGCAGCTCCGGACTCCCCCCCTACGAGCAGTACTTC. The encoded protein is CASSSGLPPYEQYF. Full variable domain (remainder filled in from reference TRBV13 and TRBJ2-7): AAGVIQSPRHLIKEKRETATLKCYPIPRHDTVYWYQQGPGQDPQFLISFYEKMQSDKGSIPDRFSAQQFSDYHSELNMSSLELGDSALYFCASSSGLPPYEQYFGPGTRLTVT.